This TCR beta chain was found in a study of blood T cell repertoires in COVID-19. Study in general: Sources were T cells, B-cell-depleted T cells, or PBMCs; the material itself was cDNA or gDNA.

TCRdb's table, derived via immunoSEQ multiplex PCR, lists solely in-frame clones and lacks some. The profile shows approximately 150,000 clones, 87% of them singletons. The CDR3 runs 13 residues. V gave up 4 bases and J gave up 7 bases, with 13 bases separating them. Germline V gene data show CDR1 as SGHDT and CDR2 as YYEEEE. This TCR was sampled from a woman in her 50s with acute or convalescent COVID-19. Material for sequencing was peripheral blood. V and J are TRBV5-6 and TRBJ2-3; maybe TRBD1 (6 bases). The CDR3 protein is CASSTWTAHTQYF. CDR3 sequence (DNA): TGTGCCAGCAGCACCTGGACAGCACATACGCAGTATTTT.